This is a list of T cell receptor beta chains from one sample in a study of cytomegalovirus exposure and HLA in healthy donors. Assay: immunoSEQ multiplex PCR; the TCRdb copy retains only in-frame clones and omits some. The sample lists more than 300,000 clones, approximately 90% seen once, with 0.65% to 0.85% in the top ten. Sequencing input: PBMCs. All receptors come from a woman younger than 30 in good health and CMV-seronegative. Both conserved end residues are part of each CDR3. D genes are given only for firm matches. A clone size is listed for some rows: how often the clone was seen (once, few, many), or a class if it is expanded.

clone_size d_call j_call v_call cdr3_nt cdr3_aa
. . TRBJ2-7 TRBV27 TGTGCCAGCAGGCGGGACAGAGGCCTATCCTACGAGCAGTACTTC CASRRDRGLSYEQYF
. TRBD2 TRBJ2-2 TRBV28 TGTGCCAGCAGTAATAGCGGGAGCGGCACCGGGGAGCTGTTTTTT CASSNSGSGTGELFF
few . TRBJ1-5 TRBV27 TGTGCCAGCAGTTTAGCACATAATCAGCCCCAGCATTTT CASSLAHNQPQHF
. TRBD1 TRBJ2-7 TRBV28 TGTGCCAGCAAAAACAGGGGGCCGTACGAGCAGTACTTC CASKNRGPYEQYF
once . TRBJ2-7 TRBV4-3 TGCGCCAGCAGCCAAGATAACGGGGGAATCTACGAGCAGTACTTC CASSQDNGGIYEQYF
. TRBD1 TRBJ2-5 TRBV5-4 TGTGCCAGCAGCCATACCGGGACAGACCAAGAGACCCAGTACTTC CASSHTGTDQETQYF
. TRBD1 TRBJ2-7 TRBV29-1 TGCAGCGCAACCGGGACAGCTACCTACGAGCAGTACTTC CSATGTATYEQYF
. TRBD1 TRBJ2-7 TRBV7-8 TGTGCCAGCAGTTCCCTGGGACAGTCCTACGAGCAGTACTTC CASSSLGQSYEQYF
once TRBD2 TRBJ2-1 TRBV4-1 TGCGCCAGCAGCCAAGTCGGAGCTAGCGGGAATGTTGAGCAGTTCTTC CASSQVGASGNVEQFF
. TRBD2 TRBJ2-7 TRBV5-1 TGCGCCAGCAGCTTGGGGCTAGCGGGAGTTGAGCAGTACTTC CASSLGLAGVEQYF
. . TRBJ1-1 TRBV5-1 TGCGCCAGCAGCCTAAACCCGTCCGGCCCAGGGGAGAACACTGAAGCTTTCTTT CASSLNPSGPGENTEAFF
. TRBD2 TRBJ2-2 TRBV4-2 TGTGCCAGCAGCCAAGAAGGCGGGGGGAACACCGGGGAGCTGTTTTTT CASSQEGGGNTGELFF
. TRBD1 TRBJ2-7 TRBV27 TGTGCCAGCAGCCACTATTCAGGGGGCAAGTACGAGCAGTACTTC CASSHYSGGKYEQYF
. TRBD1 TRBJ2-2 TRBV9 TGTGCCAGCAGCGTAGCGACAGGGGTGGCCGGGGAGCTGTTTTTT CASSVATGVAGELFF
. . TRBJ1-2 TRBV6-5 TGTGCCAGCAGTCTACAGTGGCGATATGGCTACACCTTC CASSLQWRYGYTF
. . TRBJ2-5 TRBV18 TGTGCCAGCTCACCACCGGGACTGAGTCAAGAGACCCAGTACTTC CASSPPGLSQETQYF
. . TRBJ2-7 TRBV28 TGTGCCAGCAGCCCGACAGATTACGAGCAGTACTTC CASSPTDYEQYF
once . TRBJ2-7 TRBV5-4 TGTGCCAGCAGTCCTAGGACAGCCTCTCCCTACGAGCAGTACTTC CASSPRTASPYEQYF
. . TRBJ2-4 TRBV6-1 TGTGCCAGCAGGACCAACAGGGTAGGGGTCGACATTCAGTACTTC CASRTNRVGVDIQYF
. . TRBJ1-2 TRBV6-6 TGTGCCAGCAAACCCCACGACAGCAACTATGGCTACACCTTC CASKPHDSNYGYTF